Listed here is a single TCR beta chain. As handled by the study authors: Quality scores were absent from the junction-only immunoSEQ sequences, so filtering differed. Clones were read by immunoSEQ multiplex PCR, and TCRdb kept only the in-frame ones, dropping some. The D gene and trimming were derived from the DNA, and the V and J assignments and clone size from that table. The profile shows approximately 470,000 clones, 81% of them singletons. This sample stems from a study of shared clonotypes between healthy human individuals. The unsorted samples took roughly 100 million PBMCs to get genomic DNA. CDR3 length equals 14 residues. The V and J ends lost 4 bases and 0 bases respectively, with 9 bases between them. The germline CDR1 and CDR2 sequences are SGHDN and FVKESK.

The receptor was isolated from a woman aged 40 to 50 in good health. Some clones in this sample may be carry-over from other donors' samples. Sequencing input: PBMCs. The chain links TRBV14 to TRBJ1-1; D not certain. For the CDR3, the DNA is TGTGCCAGCAGCCGATGGTCCATGAACACTGAAGCTTTCTTT. Translation gives CASSRWSMNTEAFF.